The clone carrying this TCR beta chain occurred once. Trimming pared 6 bases from V and 7 bases from J, leaving 13 bases between. Germline CDR1 reads LNHDA; CDR2 reads SQIVND (reference sequence). The length of the CDR3 is 13 residues. In the original workflow: For nucleated cells, counts were estimated from reference gene primer amplification. Sequenced by immunoSEQ multiplex PCR; TCRdb stores in-frame clones only, minus some. The DNA was the basis for D and trimming; V, J and clone size are from that table. This table has 200,000 to 300,000 clones, 86% appearing once. This sample was taken from a study of blood T cell repertoires in COVID-19. For the study at large: The samples span acute and convalescent COVID-19 from the United States, Italy and Spain. The analysed material was cDNA or gDNA that came from T cells, B-cell-depleted T cells, or PBMCs.

This TCR derives from a man of 80 years or more with acute or convalescent COVID-19. The chain carries TRBV19 and TRBJ1-5; D possibly corresponds to TRBD1 (6 bases). Sequencing was carried out using peripheral blood. The CDR3 here is CASRQGTGQPQHF. The CDR3 DNA sequence: TGTGCCAGTAGGCAGGGTACAGGGCAGCCCCAGCATTTT.